This entry concerns a single T cell receptor beta chain. The data stem from a study of blood T cell repertoires in COVID-19. Overall study context: COVID-19 samples, acute and convalescent, were from the United States, Italy and Spain. T cells, B-cell-depleted T cells, or PBMCs provided the cDNA or gDNA that served as material.

The authors' processing: Researchers report that nucleated cell counts were estimated from reference gene primer amplification. Clones were sequenced by immunoSEQ multiplex PCR, and TCRdb holds only the in-frame ones, with some missing. V and J calls plus clone size are reproduced from that table; the DNA served to infer D and trimming. Here the sample spans around 100,000 clones, around 83% being singletons. This receptor was identified in a human donor in a cohort sampled during active COVID-19. Sequenced: peripheral blood.

CDR3 sequence (DNA): TGCGCCAGCAGCTTACAGACAGGGGGCCCCTACGAGCAGTACTTC. This sequence encodes CASSLQTGGPYEQYF. The chain is built from TRBV5-1 and TRBJ2-7; the match to TRBD1 covers 10 bases. In germline, CDR1 is SGHRS, CDR2 YFSETQ. V shed 2 bases and J 2 bases; nucleotides not matched to a gene: 4. The CDR3 contains 15 residues.